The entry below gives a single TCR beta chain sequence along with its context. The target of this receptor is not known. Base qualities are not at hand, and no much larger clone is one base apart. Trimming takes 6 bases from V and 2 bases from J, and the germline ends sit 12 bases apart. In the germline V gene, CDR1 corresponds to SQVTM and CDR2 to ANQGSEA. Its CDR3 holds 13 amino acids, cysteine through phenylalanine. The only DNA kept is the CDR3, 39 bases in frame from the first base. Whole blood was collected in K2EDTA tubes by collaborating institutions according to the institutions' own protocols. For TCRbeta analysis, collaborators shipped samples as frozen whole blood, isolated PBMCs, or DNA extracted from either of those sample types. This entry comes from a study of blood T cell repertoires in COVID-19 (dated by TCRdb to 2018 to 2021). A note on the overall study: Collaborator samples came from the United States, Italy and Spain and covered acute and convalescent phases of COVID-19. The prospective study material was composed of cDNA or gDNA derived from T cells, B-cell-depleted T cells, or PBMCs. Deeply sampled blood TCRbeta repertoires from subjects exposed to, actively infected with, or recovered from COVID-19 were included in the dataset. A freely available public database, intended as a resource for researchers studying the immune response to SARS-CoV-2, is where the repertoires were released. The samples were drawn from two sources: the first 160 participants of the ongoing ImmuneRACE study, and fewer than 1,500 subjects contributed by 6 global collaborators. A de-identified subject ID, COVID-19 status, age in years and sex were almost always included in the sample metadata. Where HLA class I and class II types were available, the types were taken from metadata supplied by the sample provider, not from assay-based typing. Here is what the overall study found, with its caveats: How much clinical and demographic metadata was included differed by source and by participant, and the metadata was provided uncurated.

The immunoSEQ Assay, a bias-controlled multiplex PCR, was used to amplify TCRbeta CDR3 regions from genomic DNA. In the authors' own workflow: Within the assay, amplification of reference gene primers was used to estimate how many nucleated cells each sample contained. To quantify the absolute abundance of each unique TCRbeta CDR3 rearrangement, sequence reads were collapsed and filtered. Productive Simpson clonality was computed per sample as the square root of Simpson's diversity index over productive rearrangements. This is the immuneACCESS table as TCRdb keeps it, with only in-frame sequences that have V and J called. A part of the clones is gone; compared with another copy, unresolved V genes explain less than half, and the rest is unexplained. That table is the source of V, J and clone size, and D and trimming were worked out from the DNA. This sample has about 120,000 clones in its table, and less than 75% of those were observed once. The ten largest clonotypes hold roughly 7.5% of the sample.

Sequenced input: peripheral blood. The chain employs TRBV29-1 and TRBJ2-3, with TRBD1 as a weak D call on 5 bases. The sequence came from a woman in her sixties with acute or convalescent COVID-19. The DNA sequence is TGCAGCGTCGCTAGACAGAACACAGATACGCAGTATTTT. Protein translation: CSVARQNTDTQYF.